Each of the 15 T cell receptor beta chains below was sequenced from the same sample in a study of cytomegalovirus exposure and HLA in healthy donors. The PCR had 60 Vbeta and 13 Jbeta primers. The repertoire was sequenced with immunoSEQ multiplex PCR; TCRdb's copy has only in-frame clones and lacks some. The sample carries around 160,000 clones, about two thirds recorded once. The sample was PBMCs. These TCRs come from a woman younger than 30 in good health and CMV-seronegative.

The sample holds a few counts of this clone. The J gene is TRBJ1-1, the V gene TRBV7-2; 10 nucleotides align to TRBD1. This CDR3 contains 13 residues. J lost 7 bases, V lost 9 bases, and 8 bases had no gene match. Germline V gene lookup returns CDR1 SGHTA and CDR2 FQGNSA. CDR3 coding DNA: TGTGCCAGTCTGACAGGGGGCGTCAATGAAGCTTTCTTT. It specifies CASLTGGVNEAFF.

The CDR3 loop reads CASSQVPGGMYTEAFF. In DNA, the CDR3 is TGCGCCAGCAGCCAAGTTCCAGGGGGAATGTACACTGAAGCTTTCTTT. The chain has TRBV4-1 and TRBJ1-1, with TRBD1 matching over 7 bases. The length of the CDR3 is 16 residues. The trim removed 1 base at V and 3 bases at J, leaving 8 bases unmatched. Germline assignment: CDR1 MGHRA and CDR2 YSYEKL.

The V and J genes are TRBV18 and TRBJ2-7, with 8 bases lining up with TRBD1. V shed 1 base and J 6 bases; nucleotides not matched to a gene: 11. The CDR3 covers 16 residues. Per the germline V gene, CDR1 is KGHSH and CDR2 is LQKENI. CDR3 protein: CASSPLNSPGGGEQYF. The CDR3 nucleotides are TGTGCCAGCTCACCACTCAATTCTCCAGGGGGCGGCGAGCAGTACTTC.

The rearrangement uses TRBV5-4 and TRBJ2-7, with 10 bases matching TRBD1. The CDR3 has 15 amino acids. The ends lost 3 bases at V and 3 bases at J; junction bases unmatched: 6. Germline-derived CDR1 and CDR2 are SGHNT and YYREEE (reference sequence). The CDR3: CASSSGTGDFYEQYF. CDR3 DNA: TGTGCCAGCAGCTCCGGGACAGGGGATTTCTACGAGCAGTACTTC.

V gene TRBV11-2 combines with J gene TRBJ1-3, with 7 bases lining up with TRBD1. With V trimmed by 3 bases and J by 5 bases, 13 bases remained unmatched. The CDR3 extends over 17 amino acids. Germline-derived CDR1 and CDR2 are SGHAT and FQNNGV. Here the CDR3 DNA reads TGTGCCAGCAGCTTGACCGGAGACAGGGAGTGGAGAAACACCATATATTTT. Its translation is CASSLTGDREWRNTIYF.

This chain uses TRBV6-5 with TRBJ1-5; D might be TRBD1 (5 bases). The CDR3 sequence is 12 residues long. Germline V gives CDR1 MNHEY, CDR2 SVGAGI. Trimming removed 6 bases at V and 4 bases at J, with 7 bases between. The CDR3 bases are TGTGCCAGCAGAAAGGGGAATCAGCCCCAGCATTTT. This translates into CASRKGNQPQHF.

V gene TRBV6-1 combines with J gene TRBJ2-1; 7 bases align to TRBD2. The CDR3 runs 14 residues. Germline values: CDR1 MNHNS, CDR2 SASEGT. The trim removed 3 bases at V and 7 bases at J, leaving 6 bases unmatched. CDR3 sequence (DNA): TGTGCCAGCAGTGAGGGGCGGGAGCTAAATGAGCAGTTCTTC. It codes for CASSEGRELNEQFF.

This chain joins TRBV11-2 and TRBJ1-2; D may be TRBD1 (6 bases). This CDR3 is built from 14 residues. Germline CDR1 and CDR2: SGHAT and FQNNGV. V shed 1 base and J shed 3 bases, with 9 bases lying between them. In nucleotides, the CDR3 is TGTGCCAGCAGCTTAGGACGGACAGACTATGGCTACACCTTC. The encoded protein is CASSLGRTDYGYTF.

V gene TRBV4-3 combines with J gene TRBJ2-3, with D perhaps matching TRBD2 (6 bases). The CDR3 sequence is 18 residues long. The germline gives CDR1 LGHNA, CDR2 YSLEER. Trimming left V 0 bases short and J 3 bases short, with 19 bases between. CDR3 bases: TGCGCCAGCAGCCAAGATCGGGCGGATAGCGGCTTTACAGATACGCAGTATTTT. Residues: CASSQDRADSGFTDTQYF.

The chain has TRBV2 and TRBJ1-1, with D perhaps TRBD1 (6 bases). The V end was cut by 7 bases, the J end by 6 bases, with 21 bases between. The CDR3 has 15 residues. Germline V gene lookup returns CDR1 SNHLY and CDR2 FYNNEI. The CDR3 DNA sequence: TGTGCCAGCATTAGACCCGACAGGACTGGCTCTGAAGCTTTCTTT. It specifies CASIRPDRTGSEAFF. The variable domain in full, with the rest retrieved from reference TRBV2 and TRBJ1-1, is EPEVTQTPSHQVTQMGQEVILRCVPISNHLYFYWYRQILGQKVEFLVSFYNNEISEKSEIFDDQFSVERPDGSNFTLKIRSTKLEDSAMYFCASIRPDRTGSEAFFGQGTRLTVV.

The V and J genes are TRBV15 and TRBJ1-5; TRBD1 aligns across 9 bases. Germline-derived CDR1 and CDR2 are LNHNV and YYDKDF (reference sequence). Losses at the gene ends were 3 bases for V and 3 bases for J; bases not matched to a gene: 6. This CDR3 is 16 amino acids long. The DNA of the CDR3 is TGTGCCACCAGCAGGACCCGGACAGGGGCCAATCAGCCCCAGCATTTT. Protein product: CATSRTRTGANQPQHF. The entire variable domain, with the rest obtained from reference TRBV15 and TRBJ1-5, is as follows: DAMVIQNPRYQVTQFGKPVTLSCSQTLNHNVMYWYQQKSSQAPKLLFHYYDKDFNNEADTPDNFQSRRPNTSFCFLDIRSPGLGDTAMYLCATSRTRTGANQPQHFGDGTRLSIL.

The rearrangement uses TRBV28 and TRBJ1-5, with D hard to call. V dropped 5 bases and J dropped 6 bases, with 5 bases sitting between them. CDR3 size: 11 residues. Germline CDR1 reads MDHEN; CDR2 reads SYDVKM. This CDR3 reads CASSHSQPQHF. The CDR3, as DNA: TGTGCCAGCAGTCATAGTCAGCCCCAGCATTTT.

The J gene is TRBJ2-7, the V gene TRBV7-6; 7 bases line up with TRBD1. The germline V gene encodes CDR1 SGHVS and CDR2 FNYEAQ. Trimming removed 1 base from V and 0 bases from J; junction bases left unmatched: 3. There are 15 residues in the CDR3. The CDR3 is CASSLGQGSSYEQYF. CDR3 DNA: TGTGCCAGCAGCTTAGGACAGGGTAGCTCCTACGAGCAGTACTTC.

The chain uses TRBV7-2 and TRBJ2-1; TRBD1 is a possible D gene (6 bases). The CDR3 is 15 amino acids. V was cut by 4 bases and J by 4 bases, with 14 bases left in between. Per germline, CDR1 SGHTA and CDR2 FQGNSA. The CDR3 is CASSSDQTGYNEQFF. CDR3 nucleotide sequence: TGTGCCAGCAGCTCCGACCAAACAGGGTACAATGAGCAGTTCTTC. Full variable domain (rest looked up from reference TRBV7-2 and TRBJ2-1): GAGVSQSPSNKVTEKGKDVELRCDPISGHTALYWYRQSLGQGLEFLIYFQGNSAPDKSGLPSDRFSAERTGGSVSTLTIQRTQQEDSAVYLCASSSDQTGYNEQFFGPGTRLTVL.

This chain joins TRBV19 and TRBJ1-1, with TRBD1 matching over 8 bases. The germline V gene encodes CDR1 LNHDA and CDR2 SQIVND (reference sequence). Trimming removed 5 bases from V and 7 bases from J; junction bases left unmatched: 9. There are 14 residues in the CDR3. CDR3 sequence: CASSSGGTGFEAFF. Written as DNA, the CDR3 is TGTGCCAGTAGTTCCGGGGGGACAGGTTTTGAAGCTTTCTTT.